These 27 T cell receptor beta chains originate from one sample sequenced in a study of CD8+ T cells in alopecia areata. Reverse transcription of extracted RNA yielded cDNA, which provided the sequencing template. Repertoires were generated with immunoSEQ multiplex PCR, while TCRdb's copy carries only in-frame clones and drops some. The sample records 100,000 to 130,000 clones, around 83% being singletons. As for treatment: oral pan-JAK inhibitor, 5-10 mg twice daily. Material: CD8+ T cells sorted from blood, obtained at week 24, from a patient treated with tofacitinib. Every receptor here comes from a human donor with alopecia areata.

This chain connects TRBV19 to TRBJ1-5, with D uncertain. CDR1 and CDR2 from the germline V gene are LNHDA and SQIVND (reference sequence). The length of the CDR3 is 15 residues. Trimming removed 1 base at V and 0 bases at J, with 7 bases between. The CDR3: CASSIASYSNQPQHF. The CDR3 coding sequence is TGTGCCAGTAGTATAGCCAGCTATAGCAATCAGCCCCAGCATTTT.

The chain employs TRBV29-1 and TRBJ2-2; 7 bases are shared with TRBD2. The germline V gene has CDR1 SQVTM and CDR2 ANQGSEA. Unmatched junction bases numbered 6, after V lost 0 bases and J lost 2 bases. The CDR3 spans 16 residues. The CDR3 sequence: CSVEDRSGDNTGELFF. The CDR3, as DNA: TGCAGCGTTGAAGATCGGAGCGGGGACAACACCGGGGAGCTGTTTTTT.

The chain employs TRBV27 and TRBJ2-3; possibly TRBD2 for D (5 bases). The germline V gene encodes CDR1 MNHEY and CDR2 SMNVEV (reference sequence). V lost 6 bases and J 4 bases, leaving 17 bases between the germline ends. The CDR3 loop spans 15 amino acids. The DNA for the CDR3 is TGTGCCAGCAGGACGAAGAGGGTCACCGCAGATACGCAGTATTTT. Translation gives CASRTKRVTADTQYF.

The rearrangement joins TRBV29-1 to TRBJ1-1, with TRBD1 as a possible D gene (6 bases). V shed 5 bases and J shed 4 bases, with 14 bases lying between them. The germline CDR1 and CDR2 sequences are SQVTM and ANQGSEA. CDR3 length: 13 residues. CDR3 loop: CSVIGRGPTEAFF. CDR3 DNA: TGCAGCGTTATAGGCAGGGGTCCCACTGAAGCTTTCTTT.

The rearrangement links TRBV13 to TRBJ2-3, with a weak D call TRBD1 (6 bases). With 5 bases removed from V and 0 bases from J, the gap between germline ends came to 15 bases. The germline V gene encodes CDR1 PRHDT and CDR2 FYEKMQ (reference sequence). The CDR3 runs 16 residues. CDR3 protein: CASSPTGQGSTDTQYF. The CDR3 DNA sequence: TGTGCCAGCAGCCCCACGGGGCAGGGGAGCACAGATACGCAGTATTTT.

The chain recombines TRBV5-6 with TRBJ2-1, with TRBD1 matching 8 bases. The CDR3 consists of 14 residues. Germline V lookup: CDR1 SGHDT, CDR2 YYEEEE. The V segment lost 2 bases and the J segment 7 bases; nucleotides outside the gene matches: 5. The CDR3 DNA sequence: TGTGCCAGCAGCTTTGGGACAGGTAAAAATGAGCAGTTCTTC. Translation gives CASSFGTGKNEQFF.

This chain joins TRBV5-1 and TRBJ1-2; D not resolved. Deletions cut 0 bases from V and 8 bases from J, with 11 bases between. From germline, CDR1 is SGHRS and CDR2 YFSETQ. The length of the CDR3 is 13 residues. CDR3 loop: CASSLASNRGYTF. The DNA for the CDR3 is TGCGCCAGCAGCTTGGCCAGTAATAGGGGCTACACCTTC. The complete variable domain, with remaining parts taken from reference TRBV5-1 and TRBJ1-2, reads KAGVTQTPRYLIKTRGQQVTLSCSPISGHRSVSWYQQTPGQGLQFLFEYFSETQRNKGNFPGRFSGRQFSNSRSEMNVSTLELGDSALYLCASSLASNRGYTFGSGTRLTVV.

The J gene is TRBJ2-7, the V gene TRBV7-9; weak D call: TRBD1 (5 bases). This CDR3 spans 17 amino acids. Deletions cut 6 bases from V and 0 bases from J, with 21 bases between. Germline CDR1 and CDR2: SEHNR and FQNEAQ (reference sequence). The CDR3 spells CASSSAGRTQISYEQYF. The CDR3 DNA follows: TGTGCCAGCAGTTCGGCCGGGCGGACACAGATCTCCTACGAGCAGTACTTC.

Remarks on this clone: Other DNA variants within this sample encode the same CDR3. V is TRBV7-2 and J is TRBJ1-1, with 9 positions matching TRBD1. The CDR3 runs to 13 residues. The J segment lost 5 bases and the V segment lost 3 bases, leaving 1 base of the junction unmatched. CDR1 is SGHTA and CDR2 is FQGNSA in the germline V gene. The CDR3 reads CASSLTGGTEAFF. The CDR3 DNA reads TGTGCCAGCAGCTTGACAGGGGGGACTGAAGCTTTCTTT. Combining the CDR3 with reference TRBV7-2 and TRBJ1-1 gives the whole variable domain GAGVSQSPSNKVTEKGKDVELRCDPISGHTALYWYRQSLGQGLEFLIYFQGNSAPDKSGLPSDRFSAERTGGSVSTLTIQRTQQEDSAVYLCASSLTGGTEAFFGQGTRLTVV.

The chain carries TRBV29-1 and TRBJ2-1; 7 nucleotides match TRBD1. The CDR3 consists of 15 residues. CDR1 SQVTM and CDR2 ANQGSEA come from the germline V gene. J was trimmed by 4 bases and V by 1 base; bases with no gene match: 7. CDR3 DNA: TGCAGCGTTGAAGTTTCGGGACAGCCATACAATGAGCAGTTCTTC. Translated, it gives CSVEVSGQPYNEQFF.

The chain links TRBV30 to TRBJ2-1; possibly TRBD2 for D (7 bases). V was trimmed by 2 bases and J by 9 bases, leaving 17 bases between them. This CDR3 is built from 14 residues. The germline V gene encodes CDR1 GTSNPN and CDR2 SVGIG (reference sequence). The CDR3 region has the DNA TGTGCCTGGAGTTGGGCGGGGGCCTTGGGTGAGCAGTTCTTC. Its protein is CAWSWAGALGEQFF.

The rearrangement joins TRBV15 to TRBJ2-5; maybe TRBD2 (6 bases). Germline V gene lookup returns CDR1 LNHNV and CDR2 YYDKDF (reference sequence). The V gene lost 3 bases and the J gene lost 3 bases, with 14 bases spanning the gap. The CDR3 length is 15 residues. The CDR3 coding sequence is TGTGCCACCAGCAGGCGAGCGGGCGGAGAAGAGACCCAGTACTTC. This translates into CATSRRAGGEETQYF.

This clone was recorded once. The J gene is TRBJ2-2, the V gene TRBV30; D gene uncertain. The CDR3 has 14 residues. V gave up 1 base and J gave up 3 bases, with 9 bases separating them. Germline assignment: CDR1 GTSNPN and CDR2 SVGIG (reference sequence). The CDR3 region has the DNA TGTGCCTGGAGTGCCCAGTTATACACCGGGGAGCTGTTTTTT. Protein sequence: CAWSAQLYTGELFF.

This clone was observed once. The CDR3 reads CASSGDTQYF. For the CDR3, the DNA is TGTGCCAGTAGTGGAGATACGCAGTATTTT. The chain recombines TRBV19 with TRBJ2-3; D remains unclear. Trimming removed 5 bases at V and 5 bases at J, with 2 bases between. The CDR3 runs to 10 residues. CDR1 and CDR2 from the germline V gene are LNHDA and SQIVND (reference sequence).

This chain uses TRBV4-1 with TRBJ2-4; 7 nucleotides align to TRBD2. With 3 bases clipped from V and 8 bases from J, the junction kept 7 bases outside the gene matches. Germline V CDR1 and CDR2: MGHRA, YSYEKL. The CDR3 contains 14 residues. CDR3 sequence reads: CASSHALGGDIQYF. Here the CDR3 DNA reads TGCGCCAGCAGCCACGCCCTGGGGGGGGACATTCAGTACTTC.

This clone has more than one count but fewer than ten. The chain is built from TRBV11-2 and TRBJ1-6; D remains ambiguous. Trimming cost V 4 bases and J 14 bases, with 9 bases left between them. Germline V gene data show CDR1 as SGHAT and CDR2 as FQNNGV. This CDR3 has 11 amino acids. The CDR3 nucleotides read TGTGCCAGCAGCTCCAAGATGGCCCTCCACTTT. Its protein is CASSSKMALHF. The whole variable domain, remainder taken from reference TRBV11-2 and TRBJ1-6, is EAGVAQSPRYKIIEKRQSVAFWCNPISGHATLYWYQQILGQGPKLLIQFQNNGVVDDSQLPKDRFSAERLKGVDSTLKIQPAKLEDSAVYLCASSSKMALHFGNGTRLTVT.

This chain connects TRBV7-9 to TRBJ2-6, with 9 bases identical to TRBD1. The length of the CDR3 is 19 residues. From germline, CDR1 is SEHNR and CDR2 FQNEAQ (reference sequence). With 2 bases clipped from V and 0 bases from J, the junction kept 8 bases outside the gene matches. CDR3 region: CASSLKWTGATSGANVLTF. CDR3 nucleotide sequence: TGTGCCAGCAGCTTAAAGTGGACAGGGGCAACCTCTGGGGCCAACGTCCTGACTTTC.

The chain combines TRBV27 with TRBJ2-2; D is uncertain. V lost 1 base and J 1 base, leaving 4 bases between the germline ends. Looked up from germline, CDR1 is MNHEY and CDR2 is SMNVEV (reference sequence). The CDR3 is 14 residues long. For the CDR3, the DNA is TGTGCCAGCAGTTTATTACAGAACACCGGGGAGCTGTTTTTT. It encodes CASSLLQNTGELFF.

V usage is TRBV19 and J usage is TRBJ2-7, with 11 positions matching TRBD1. The CDR3 has 15 residues. Germline V gene lookup returns CDR1 LNHDA and CDR2 SQIVND (reference sequence). V was clipped by 3 bases and J by 4 bases; unmatched bases: 5. CDR3 nucleotide sequence: TGTGCCAGTAGTATGGGACAGGGGGACTGGTACGAGCAGTACTTC. As protein: CASSMGQGDWYEQYF.

The chain links TRBV6-6 to TRBJ2-5; D perhaps matches TRBD1 (5 bases). This CDR3 has 14 residues. V gave up 0 bases and J gave up 5 bases, with 10 bases separating them. Germline V gene lookup returns CDR1 MNHNY and CDR2 SVGAGI (reference sequence). The chain's CDR3 is CASSYSNRLETQYF. As DNA, the CDR3 is TGTGCCAGCAGTTACTCGAACAGGCTCGAGACCCAGTACTTC.

The chain is built from TRBV5-1 and TRBJ1-4; D is unclear. The CDR3 totals 16 residues. Trimming shortened V by 0 bases and J by 3 bases, and 12 bases separated the two germline ends. Germline lookup yields CDR1 SGHRS and CDR2 YFSETQ. DNA for the CDR3: TGCGCCAGCAGCTTGGAAGTCAGCAGAGCTAATGAAAAACTGTTTTTT. This translates into CASSLEVSRANEKLFF. Filled out from reference TRBV5-1 and TRBJ1-4, the complete variable domain reads KAGVTQTPRYLIKTRGQQVTLSCSPISGHRSVSWYQQTPGQGLQFLFEYFSETQRNKGNFPGRFSGRQFSNSRSEMNVSTLELGDSALYLCASSLEVSRANEKLFFGSGTQLSVL.

This chain connects TRBV5-1 to TRBJ2-3; the match to TRBD2 covers 9 bases. The CDR3 extends over 16 amino acids. Trimming at V came to 1 base and at J to 2 bases, leaving 5 bases not matched to a gene. Germline CDR1 SGHRS, CDR2 YFSETQ. The CDR3 DNA reads TGCGCCAGCAGCTTGCCCAGCGGGGGGAACACAGATACGCAGTATTTT. It yields the protein CASSLPSGGNTDTQYF. Combining the CDR3 with reference TRBV5-1 and TRBJ2-3 gives the whole variable domain KAGVTQTPRYLIKTRGQQVTLSCSPISGHRSVSWYQQTPGQGLQFLFEYFSETQRNKGNFPGRFSGRQFSNSRSEMNVSTLELGDSALYLCASSLPSGGNTDTQYFGPGTRLTVL.

The chain joins TRBV6-5 to TRBJ1-1, with D possibly TRBD1 on 6 matching bases. V lost 5 bases, J lost 8 bases, and 12 bases lay in between. The CDR3 is 12 residues long. Germline lookup yields CDR1 MNHEY and CDR2 SVGAGI. The CDR3 reads CASSVTTGEAFF. The CDR3 nucleotides are TGTGCCAGCAGTGTAACGACAGGAGAAGCTTTCTTT.

The chain employs TRBV2 and TRBJ2-7; weak D call: TRBD1 (6 bases). Between the trimmed V and J ends, which lost 8 bases and 0 bases, there was a span of 8 bases. The CDR3 has 12 amino acids. CDR1 is SNHLY and CDR2 is FYNNEI in the germline V gene. This CDR3 reads CASRTVSYEQYF. The CDR3, as DNA: TGTGCCAGCCGGACAGTCTCCTACGAGCAGTACTTC.

The chain uses TRBV29-1 and TRBJ2-3; unclear D gene. Trimming took 3 bases from V and 0 from J, leaving 13 bases between them. The CDR3 sequence is 15 residues long. Germline V lookup: CDR1 SQVTM, CDR2 ANQGSEA. The CDR3 loop reads CSVDGVTLSTDTQYF. The CDR3, as DNA: TGCAGCGTTGATGGGGTAACTTTAAGCACAGATACGCAGTATTTT.

The chain combines TRBV11-2 with TRBJ2-6; D gene ambiguous. Germline CDR1 and CDR2: SGHAT and FQNNGV. V lost 3 bases and J 0 bases, leaving 9 bases between the germline ends. The CDR3 is made up of 16 amino acids. The CDR3 coding sequence is TGTGCCAGCAGCTTTGGGCGTAACTCTGGGGCCAACGTCCTGACTTTC. The encoded protein is CASSFGRNSGANVLTF.

The chain combines TRBV2 with TRBJ2-7; 12 nucleotides align to TRBD2. Germline CDR1 and CDR2: SNHLY and FYNNEI. The J segment lost 2 bases and the V segment lost 7 bases, leaving 3 bases of the junction unmatched. The CDR3 sequence is 14 residues long. DNA for the CDR3: TGTGCCAGCACTAGCGGGGGGGCCCCCTACGAGCAGTACTTC. As protein: CASTSGGAPYEQYF.